This T cell receptor beta chain derives from a study of beta chain features in type 1 diabetes. Study as a whole: The samples had 107,917,701 sorted cells examined in all.

Germline V gives CDR1 MNHEY, CDR2 SVGAGI. V was pared by 10 bases and J by 3 bases, with 8 bases of the junction left unmatched. This CDR3 is built from 13 residues. Every bit of the isolated RNA underwent reverse transcription, so sequencing read expressed TCRB transcripts. Using immunoSEQ multiplex PCR, the repertoire was profiled, and TCRdb retains in-frame clones only, with some absent. The data show 450,000 to 550,000 clones, over 25% seen once. This TCR was recovered from a man aged 18 to 30 in good health. The sequencing input was naive CD4+ T cells from blood. The rearrangement links TRBV6-5 to TRBJ2-7; 8 positions agree with TRBD1. In DNA form, the CDR3 reads TGTGCCACCCGGGACAGGATAAGCTACGAGCAGTACTTC. Translated, it gives CATRDRISYEQYF.